This T cell receptor beta chain was obtained from a study of cytomegalovirus exposure and HLA in healthy donors. The data were produced by immunoSEQ multiplex PCR, yet TCRdb's version contains in-frame clones alone and is incomplete. Of around 99,000 clones in the sample, about 88% were seen once. Germline values: CDR1 MNHNS, CDR2 SASEGT. This CDR3 region has 18 residues. Trimming at V came to 2 bases and at J to 6 bases, leaving 14 bases not matched to a gene. The gene calls are TRBV6-1 and TRBJ1-4, with 8 bases matching TRBD1. The clonotype comes from a young woman in good health and CMV-seronegative. What was sequenced was PBMCs. The CDR3 loop is CASSELAPGQGFYEKLFF. The DNA for the CDR3 is TGTGCCAGCAGTGAACTCGCCCCAGGACAGGGCTTTTATGAAAAACTGTTTTTT.